This T cell receptor (beta chain) was sequenced in a study of low-dose radiotherapy and immunotherapy resistance in tumors. Across the study: Each fraction given to Cohort 2 every two weeks delivered 1 Gy, and the total reached 13 Gy over 26 weeks.

Time point given: before trial treatment. Treatment combined nivolumab, ipilimumab, aspirin, low-dose cyclophosphamide and low-dose radiotherapy in a dose-escalation trial. V lost 5 bases and J lost 5; bases outside the gene matches: 6. CDR1 and CDR2 from the germline V gene are SEHNR and FQNEAQ (reference sequence). The CDR3 runs to 14 residues. This clonotype was seen repeatedly, ten times or more. Alpha- and beta-chain coverage of first-strand cDNA came from TRAV- and TRBV-specific primers. Amplification, which lasted roughly 22 PCR cycles, used a constant-region primer and V-primer adapter to amplify TCRs. TCRdb re-called the reads with MiXCR, one entry per CDR3 protein. The profile shows tens of thousands of distinct CDR3 sequences, around 27% of them singletons.

The source was PBMCs, collected before treatment. The chain combines TRBV7-9 with TRBJ2-5; TRBD2 agrees at 9 bases. The receptor was isolated from a male donor with prostate cancer. CDR3 residues: CASSNGLALETQYF. In DNA, the CDR3 is TGTGCCAGCAGCAACGGACTAGCGCTCGAGACCCAGTACTTC.